The T cell receptor beta chain under discussion was sequenced for a study of cytomegalovirus exposure and HLA in healthy donors. Use of 60 Vbeta and 13 Jbeta primers characterized the PCR. Here immunoSEQ multiplex PCR was the method, and the copy in TCRdb shows in-frame clones only, minus some. The sample holds 150,000 to 200,000 clones; about 90% are singletons and the top ten take under 1.2%. The CDR3 runs to 16 residues. V gave up 4 bases and J gave up 4 bases; unmatched junction bases: 2. Germline CDR1 reads SGHRS; CDR2 reads YFSETQ. The origin of this receptor is a boy aged 2-9 years in good health and CMV-seronegative. The sequenced sample was PBMCs. The chain uses TRBV5-1 and TRBJ2-1, with TRBD2 matching over 16 bases. The DNA of the CDR3 is TGCGCCAGCAGCGCGGGACTAGCGGGAGGGTACAATGAGCAGTTCTTC. Translating gives CASSAGLAGGYNEQFF. Full variable domain (rest looked up from reference TRBV5-1 and TRBJ2-1): KAGVTQTPRYLIKTRGQQVTLSCSPISGHRSVSWYQQTPGQGLQFLFEYFSETQRNKGNFPGRFSGRQFSNSRSEMNVSTLELGDSALYLCASSAGLAGGYNEQFFGPGTRLTVL.